These T cell receptor beta chains were read from a single sample in a study of blood T cell repertoires in COVID-19. Sequenced by immunoSEQ multiplex PCR; TCRdb stores in-frame clones only, minus some. The sample includes around 170,000 clones, about 81% of them seen just once. Sequencing was done on a sample of peripheral blood. The receptors shown here come from a woman over 75 with COVID-19, enrolled during active disease. The CDR3 runs from the conserved cysteine through the conserved F or W. D genes are given only for firm matches. Rows give clone size only sometimes, using once, few, many, or a class for an expanded clone.

v_call: TRBV29-1; d_call: .; j_call: TRBJ2-5; clone_size: .; cdr3_aa: CSVASPLGETQYF; cdr3_nt: TGCAGCGTTGCTTCGCCTCTGGGCGAGACCCAGTACTTC
v_call: TRBV9; d_call: TRBD2; j_call: TRBJ2-7; clone_size: .; cdr3_aa: CASSVGVAGGADYEQYF; cdr3_nt: TGTGCCAGCAGCGTAGGAGTGGCGGGGGGGGCCGACTACGAGCAGTACTTC
v_call: TRBV7-3; d_call: .; j_call: TRBJ1-5; clone_size: once; cdr3_aa: CASSSGMGQPQHF; cdr3_nt: TGTGCCAGCAGCTCAGGGATGGGGCAGCCCCAGCATTTT
v_call: TRBV2; d_call: .; j_call: TRBJ1-2; clone_size: .; cdr3_aa: CASSSATGVRHGYTF; cdr3_nt: TGTGCCAGCAGCAGCGCAACAGGCGTGCGTCATGGCTACACCTTC
v_call: TRBV2; d_call: TRBD1; j_call: TRBJ1-1; clone_size: .; cdr3_aa: CASSPQGANTEAFF; cdr3_nt: TGTGCCAGCAGCCCACAGGGGGCGAACACTGAAGCTTTCTTT
v_call: TRBV9; d_call: .; j_call: TRBJ2-7; clone_size: once; cdr3_aa: CASSVGAGVLYEQYF; cdr3_nt: TGTGCCAGCAGCGTAGGGGCAGGGGTACTCTACGAGCAGTACTTC
v_call: TRBV11-3; d_call: .; j_call: TRBJ2-1; clone_size: .; cdr3_aa: CASSSRQSINNEQFF; cdr3_nt: TGTGCCAGCAGTTCCAGACAGAGCATCAACAATGAGCAGTTCTTC
v_call: TRBV5-1; d_call: TRBD1; j_call: TRBJ1-2; clone_size: .; cdr3_aa: CASSYRQGTDGYTF; cdr3_nt: TGCGCCAGCAGCTACCGACAGGGTACAGATGGCTACACCTTC
v_call: TRBV11-3; d_call: TRBD1; j_call: TRBJ2-1; clone_size: .; cdr3_aa: CASSSGQVSSYNEQFF; cdr3_nt: TGTGCCAGCAGCTCGGGACAGGTCAGCTCCTACAATGAGCAGTTCTTC
v_call: TRBV28; d_call: .; j_call: TRBJ2-7; clone_size: once; cdr3_aa: CASSLWAGISYEQYF; cdr3_nt: TGTGCCAGCAGTTTATGGGCAGGGATCTCCTACGAGCAGTACTTC
v_call: TRBV6-5; d_call: .; j_call: TRBJ2-7; clone_size: .; cdr3_aa: CASSSPSRTQSEQYF; cdr3_nt: TGTGCCAGCAGTTCACCCTCCCGGACTCAGTCGGAGCAGTACTTC
v_call: TRBV5-4; d_call: TRBD2; j_call: TRBJ2-3; clone_size: .; cdr3_aa: CASSGLAGGPGDTQYF; cdr3_nt: TGTGCCAGCAGTGGTCTAGCGGGAGGGCCGGGAGATACGCAGTATTTT
v_call: TRBV11-2; d_call: .; j_call: TRBJ2-5; clone_size: once; cdr3_aa: CASSFVGGPQETQYF; cdr3_nt: TGTGCCAGCAGTTTTGTCGGGGGGCCACAAGAGACCCAGTACTTC
v_call: TRBV28; d_call: TRBD1; j_call: TRBJ2-3; clone_size: .; cdr3_aa: CASIQTGAGDTQYF; cdr3_nt: TGTGCCAGCATCCAGACAGGGGCGGGAGATACGCAGTATTTT
v_call: TRBV24-1; d_call: TRBD2; j_call: TRBJ2-3; clone_size: .; cdr3_aa: CATSDLQGTGGPVDTQYF; cdr3_nt: TGTGCCACCAGTGATTTGCAGGGGACGGGAGGGCCAGTAGATACGCAGTATTTT
v_call: TRBV4-1; d_call: TRBD1; j_call: TRBJ1-4; clone_size: .; cdr3_aa: CASSQTGGREKLFF; cdr3_nt: TGCGCCAGCAGCCAGACAGGGGGCAGGGAAAAACTGTTTTTT
v_call: TRBV19; d_call: .; j_call: TRBJ1-2; clone_size: .; cdr3_aa: CASRLTYGYTF; cdr3_nt: TGTGCCAGTCGACTGACCTATGGCTACACCTTC
v_call: TRBV14; d_call: TRBD1; j_call: TRBJ2-6; clone_size: .; cdr3_aa: CASSFYRGSSSGANVLTF; cdr3_nt: TGTGCCAGCAGCTTCTACAGGGGAAGTAGCTCTGGGGCCAACGTCCTGACTTTC
v_call: TRBV10-3; d_call: TRBD1; j_call: TRBJ1-3; clone_size: .; cdr3_aa: CAISESAVGDRGNTIYF; cdr3_nt: TGTGCCATCAGTGAGTCTGCAGTGGGGGACAGGGGAAACACCATATATTTT
v_call: TRBV25-1; d_call: TRBD1; j_call: TRBJ1-1; clone_size: .; cdr3_aa: CASRRMAGGQNTEAFF; cdr3_nt: TGTGCCAGCAGAAGGATGGCAGGGGGCCAGAACACTGAAGCTTTCTTT
v_call: TRBV28; d_call: TRBD1; j_call: TRBJ2-1; clone_size: .; cdr3_aa: CASSLGGQGAGDEQFF; cdr3_nt: TGTGCCAGCAGTTTAGGAGGACAGGGGGCAGGGGATGAGCAGTTCTTC
v_call: TRBV5-4; d_call: .; j_call: TRBJ2-3; clone_size: .; cdr3_aa: CASSLRQGGPDTQYF; cdr3_nt: TGTGCCAGCAGCTTGAGACAGGGAGGTCCAGATACGCAGTATTTT
v_call: TRBV9; d_call: TRBD2; j_call: TRBJ2-2; clone_size: .; cdr3_aa: CASSVRSSGGGELFF; cdr3_nt: TGTGCTAGCAGCGTAAGGTCTAGCGGAGGCGGGGAGCTGTTTTTT